This TCR beta chain appears in the sequencing data of a study of T-cell reconstitution after alpha-beta-depleted transplantation in children. As it was prepared, the TCRbeta library received unique molecular identifiers. One entry per CDR3 protein, called by TCRdb with MiXCR from the PCR reads. Among about 500,000 distinct CDR3 sequences, around a third were seen once, and the ten largest hold around 2.5%. This clonotype was counted a few times. The clonotype was recovered from a human donor who donated a stem cell graft to a child with aplastic anemia. This material consisted of PBMCs from the stem cell graft donor, taken from the stem cell graft.

The CDR3 region has the DNA TGTGCCAGAAGACCTCGGGGTCCGTCCTACAATGAGCAGTTCTTC. This sequence encodes CARRPRGPSYNEQFF. V gene TRBV5-3 combines with J gene TRBJ2-1; a weak D match, TRBD2 (5 bases). Being an ORF, TRBV5-3 has a function that is uncertain. The V end lost 5 bases, the J end lost 1 base, and 13 bases lay between the germline ends. The CDR3 runs 15 residues.